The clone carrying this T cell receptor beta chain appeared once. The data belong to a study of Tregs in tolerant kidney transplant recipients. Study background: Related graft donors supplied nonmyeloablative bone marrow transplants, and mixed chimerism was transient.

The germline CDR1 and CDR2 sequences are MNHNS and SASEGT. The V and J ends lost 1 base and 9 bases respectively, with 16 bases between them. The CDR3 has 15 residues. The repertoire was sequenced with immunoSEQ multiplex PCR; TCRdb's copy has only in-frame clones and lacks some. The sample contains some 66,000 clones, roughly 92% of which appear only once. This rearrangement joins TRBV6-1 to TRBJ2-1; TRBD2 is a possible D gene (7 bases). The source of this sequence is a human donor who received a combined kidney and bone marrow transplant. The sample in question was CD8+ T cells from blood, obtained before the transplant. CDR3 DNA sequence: TGTGCCAGCAGTGAAGTGAATATGAGGGGGGGTGAGCAGTTCTTC. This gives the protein CASSEVNMRGGEQFF.